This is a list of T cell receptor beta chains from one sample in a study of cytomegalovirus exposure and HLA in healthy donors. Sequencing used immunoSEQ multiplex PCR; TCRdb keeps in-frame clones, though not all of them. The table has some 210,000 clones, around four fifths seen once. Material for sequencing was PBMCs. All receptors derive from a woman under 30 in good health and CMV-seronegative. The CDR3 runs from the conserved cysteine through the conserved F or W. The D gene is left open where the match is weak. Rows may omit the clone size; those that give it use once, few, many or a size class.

cdr3_aa: CASRYDRVPGNTIYF; cdr3_nt: TGTGCCAGTAGATACGACAGGGTTCCCGGAAACACCATATATTTT; v_call: TRBV6-1; clone_size: .; d_call: TRBD1; j_call: TRBJ1-3
cdr3_aa: CASNQRDTQYF; cdr3_nt: TGTGCCAGCAACCAGAGGGATACGCAGTATTTT; v_call: TRBV6-1; clone_size: few; d_call: .; j_call: TRBJ2-3
cdr3_aa: CASRINGDLNQPQHF; cdr3_nt: TGCGCCAGCAGGATAAATGGGGACCTGAATCAGCCCCAGCATTTT; v_call: TRBV5-1; clone_size: .; d_call: .; j_call: TRBJ1-5
cdr3_aa: CASSQGTNQPQHF; cdr3_nt: TGCGCCAGCAGTCAGGGGACGAATCAGCCCCAGCATTTT; v_call: TRBV10-2; clone_size: .; d_call: .; j_call: TRBJ1-5
cdr3_aa: CASSPRTGRETQYF; cdr3_nt: TGCGCCAGCAGCCCGAGGACAGGGAGGGAGACCCAGTACTTC; v_call: TRBV5-1; clone_size: .; d_call: TRBD1; j_call: TRBJ2-5
cdr3_aa: CSAAIGYNEQFF; cdr3_nt: TGCAGCGCAGCTATAGGCTACAATGAGCAGTTCTTC; v_call: TRBV29-1; clone_size: .; d_call: .; j_call: TRBJ2-1
cdr3_aa: CASSLNTGTPTFSYEQYF; cdr3_nt: TGCGCCAGCAGCTTGAACACCGGGACACCGACTTTCTCCTACGAGCAGTACTTC; v_call: TRBV5-1; clone_size: once; d_call: .; j_call: TRBJ2-7
cdr3_aa: CASSLSGYNEQFF; cdr3_nt: TGTGCCAGCAGTTTATCAGGGTACAATGAGCAGTTCTTC; v_call: TRBV28; clone_size: .; d_call: .; j_call: TRBJ2-1
cdr3_aa: CAISETSGDYNEQFF; cdr3_nt: TGTGCCATCAGCGAGACTAGCGGGGACTACAATGAGCAGTTCTTC; v_call: TRBV10-3; clone_size: .; d_call: TRBD2; j_call: TRBJ2-1
cdr3_aa: CASSAAQGSDSGNTIYF; cdr3_nt: TGTGCCAGCAGTGCCGCGCAAGGGTCCGACTCTGGAAACACCATATATTTT; v_call: TRBV2; clone_size: .; d_call: .; j_call: TRBJ1-3
cdr3_aa: CASSQDGSGRWNEQFF; cdr3_nt: TGTGCCAGCAGCCAAGATGGTAGCGGGAGGTGGAATGAGCAGTTCTTC; v_call: TRBV4-2; clone_size: .; d_call: TRBD2; j_call: TRBJ2-1
cdr3_aa: CASTRTGEGYGYTF; cdr3_nt: TGTGCCAGCACCCGAACAGGGGAAGGGTATGGCTACACCTTC; v_call: TRBV6-6; clone_size: .; d_call: TRBD1; j_call: TRBJ1-2
cdr3_aa: CASSLPGRASYEQYF; cdr3_nt: TGTGCCAGCAGTCTCCCTGGACGAGCCTCCTACGAGCAGTACTTC; v_call: TRBV27; clone_size: .; d_call: .; j_call: TRBJ2-7
cdr3_aa: CASSVPARGSNEQFF; cdr3_nt: TGTGCCAGCAGCGTACCCGCACGGGGCTCCAATGAGCAGTTCTTC; v_call: TRBV9; clone_size: .; d_call: .; j_call: TRBJ2-1
cdr3_aa: CASSSYKQGASQPQHF; cdr3_nt: TGTGCCAGCAGTTCCTACAAACAGGGGGCTAGTCAGCCCCAGCATTTT; v_call: TRBV28; clone_size: .; d_call: TRBD1; j_call: TRBJ1-5
cdr3_aa: CASSPWTVNTGELFF; cdr3_nt: TGTGCCAGCAGCCCATGGACAGTTAACACCGGGGAGCTGTTTTTT; v_call: TRBV7-2; clone_size: few; d_call: .; j_call: TRBJ2-2
cdr3_aa: CASSQGAGTDTQYF; cdr3_nt: TGCGCCAGCAGCCAAGGGGCAGGCACAGATACGCAGTATTTT; v_call: TRBV4-1; clone_size: .; d_call: .; j_call: TRBJ2-3
cdr3_aa: CASSYSGWRYGNTIYF; cdr3_nt: TGTGCCAGCAGTTACTCGGGCTGGCGATACGGAAACACCATATATTTT; v_call: TRBV6-6; clone_size: .; d_call: .; j_call: TRBJ1-3
cdr3_aa: CASSGSRAPNTEAFF; cdr3_nt: TGTGCCAGCAGCGGAAGCAGGGCTCCGAACACTGAAGCTTTCTTT; v_call: TRBV9; clone_size: .; d_call: .; j_call: TRBJ1-1
cdr3_aa: CASSFEGIGGNTIYF; cdr3_nt: TGCGCCAGCAGCTTTGAGGGGATCGGTGGAAACACCATATATTTT; v_call: TRBV5-1; clone_size: once; d_call: .; j_call: TRBJ1-3
cdr3_aa: CASSKTGGSYEQFF; cdr3_nt: TGTGCCAGCAGTAAGACAGGGGGTTCGTATGAGCAGTTCTTC; v_call: TRBV6-1; clone_size: few; d_call: TRBD1; j_call: TRBJ2-1
cdr3_aa: CASRDLGAGVNNEQFF; cdr3_nt: TGTGCCAGCAGGGACCTGGGAGCGGGAGTGAACAATGAGCAGTTCTTC; v_call: TRBV25-1; clone_size: once; d_call: TRBD2; j_call: TRBJ2-1
cdr3_aa: CASSSRNPGLADEQFF; cdr3_nt: TGTGCCAGCAGCTCGAGAAACCCGGGACTAGCGGATGAGCAGTTCTTC; v_call: TRBV5-5; clone_size: few; d_call: TRBD2; j_call: TRBJ2-1
cdr3_aa: CASSDRDRNGYTF; cdr3_nt: TGTGCCAGCTCGGACAGGGATAGAAATGGCTACACCTTC; v_call: TRBV6-6; clone_size: .; d_call: TRBD1; j_call: TRBJ1-2
cdr3_aa: CASSLSKSWTGGKGEQYF; cdr3_nt: TGTGCCAGCAGTTTATCCAAGAGCTGGACAGGGGGGAAGGGCGAGCAGTACTTC; v_call: TRBV28; clone_size: .; d_call: TRBD1; j_call: TRBJ2-7
cdr3_aa: CASSLAAGTGELFF; cdr3_nt: TGTGCCAGCAGCTTGGCTGCGGGGACCGGGGAGCTGTTTTTT; v_call: TRBV5-6; clone_size: .; d_call: .; j_call: TRBJ2-2
cdr3_aa: CASTLASPGNYGYTF; cdr3_nt: TGTGCCAGCACTTTGGCCTCCCCCGGAAACTATGGCTACACCTTC; v_call: TRBV2; clone_size: .; d_call: .; j_call: TRBJ1-2
cdr3_aa: CASSEAPGQVNTGELFF; cdr3_nt: TGTGCCAGCAGTGAAGCGCCGGGACAGGTGAACACCGGGGAGCTGTTTTTT; v_call: TRBV2; clone_size: .; d_call: TRBD1; j_call: TRBJ2-2
cdr3_aa: CASSSGQIHSNQPQHF; cdr3_nt: TGTGCCAGCAGCTCCGGACAGATACATAGCAATCAGCCCCAGCATTTT; v_call: TRBV5-8; clone_size: few; d_call: .; j_call: TRBJ1-5
cdr3_aa: CASSLQELNTEAFF; cdr3_nt: TGTGCCAGCAGCCTACAGGAGCTGAACACTGAAGCTTTCTTT; v_call: TRBV7-9; clone_size: .; d_call: .; j_call: TRBJ1-1
cdr3_aa: CASLGGTHGYTF; cdr3_nt: TGTGCCAGCTTAGGAGGGACCCATGGCTACACCTTC; v_call: TRBV28; clone_size: .; d_call: .; j_call: TRBJ1-2
cdr3_aa: CASSERLFALYSPLHF; cdr3_nt: TGTGCCAGCAGTGAACGCCTTTTTGCCCTGTATTCACCCCTCCACTTT; v_call: TRBV6-1; clone_size: .; d_call: .; j_call: TRBJ1-6
cdr3_aa: CASSVTGDQPQHF; cdr3_nt: TGTGCCAGCAGTGTTACAGGGGATCAGCCCCAGCATTTT; v_call: TRBV6-5; clone_size: .; d_call: TRBD1; j_call: TRBJ1-5
cdr3_aa: CASSLRPGELFF; cdr3_nt: TGTGCCAGCAGCTTGCGACCCGGGGAGCTGTTTTTT; v_call: TRBV5-6; clone_size: .; d_call: .; j_call: TRBJ2-2
cdr3_aa: CASRGNTGELFF; cdr3_nt: TGTGCCAGCAGGGGCAACACCGGGGAGCTGTTTTTT; v_call: TRBV25-1; clone_size: .; d_call: .; j_call: TRBJ2-2
cdr3_aa: CASSLKAQRGAGELFF; cdr3_nt: TGTGCCAGCTCCCTCAAGGCCCAGCGGGGTGCCGGGGAGCTGTTTTTT; v_call: TRBV18; clone_size: .; d_call: TRBD2; j_call: TRBJ2-2
cdr3_aa: CASSVDYGEQFF; cdr3_nt: TGTGCCAGCAGCGTAGACTACGGTGAGCAGTTCTTC; v_call: TRBV9; clone_size: .; d_call: .; j_call: TRBJ2-1
cdr3_aa: CASGRPGRTEAFF; cdr3_nt: TGCGCCAGCGGGCGCCCGGGCAGGACTGAAGCTTTCTTT; v_call: TRBV10-2; clone_size: .; d_call: .; j_call: TRBJ1-1
cdr3_aa: CASSSSVNTEAFF; cdr3_nt: TGTGCCAGCAGCTCCTCAGTGAACACTGAAGCTTTCTTT; v_call: TRBV7-6; clone_size: .; d_call: .; j_call: TRBJ1-1
cdr3_aa: CASSDSLSGRGYEQYF; cdr3_nt: TGTGCCAGCAGTGACTCCCTGAGCGGGAGGGGATACGAGCAGTACTTC; v_call: TRBV6-4; clone_size: .; d_call: TRBD2; j_call: TRBJ2-7